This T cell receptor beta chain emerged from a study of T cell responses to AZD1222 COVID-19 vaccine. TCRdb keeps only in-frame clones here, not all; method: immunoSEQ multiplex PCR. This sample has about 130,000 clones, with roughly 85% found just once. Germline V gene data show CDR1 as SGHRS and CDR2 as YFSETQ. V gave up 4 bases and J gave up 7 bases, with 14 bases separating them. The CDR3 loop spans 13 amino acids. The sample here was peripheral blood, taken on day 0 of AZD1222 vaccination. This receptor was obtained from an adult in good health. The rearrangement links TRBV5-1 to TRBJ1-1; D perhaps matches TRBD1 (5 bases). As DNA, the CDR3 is TGCGCCAGCAGCCCGGGACGGCCCCGTGAAGCTTTCTTT. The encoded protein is CASSPGRPREAFF.